Listed below are T cell receptor beta chains from one sample, sequenced in a study of cytomegalovirus exposure and HLA in healthy donors. Libraries were prepared by immunoSEQ multiplex PCR; TCRdb keeps only in-frame clonotypes and omits some of them. The data show about 130,000 clones, about 74% seen once. Sequencing used PBMCs. The receptors shown here come from a woman between 50 and 59 years old in good health and CMV-seropositive. CDR3s include the opening cysteine and the closing phenylalanine or tryptophan. The order of the fields is CDR3 protein, CDR3 DNA, J gene, V gene, D gene, clone size. A D gene is named only where the DNA matches it firmly. The size field is filled for only some rows; it gives once, few, many or a size class.

CDR3: CASSAPTGGAFF
DNA: TGTGCCAGCAGCGCACCGACTGGCGGAGCTTTCTTT
J: TRBJ1-1
V: TRBV5-5
D: -
size: -

CDR3: CASSLTGGEAFF
DNA: TGTGCCAGCAGCTTAACAGGGGGTGAAGCTTTCTTT
J: TRBJ1-1
V: TRBV11-2
D: TRBD1
size: -

CDR3: CASSQGTPEAFF
DNA: TGTGCCAGCAGCCAGGGCACACCTGAAGCTTTCTTT
J: TRBJ1-1
V: TRBV5-6
D: -
size: few

CDR3: CASSEGTGADTQYF
DNA: TGTGCCAGCAGTGAAGGGACGGGGGCAGATACGCAGTATTTT
J: TRBJ2-3
V: TRBV6-1
D: -
size: -

CDR3: CASGLARQGGGELFF
DNA: TGTGCTAGTGGTTTGGCCCGACAGGGCGGCGGGGAGCTGTTTTTT
J: TRBJ2-2
V: TRBV12-5
D: TRBD1
size: -

CDR3: CAISELSRGNEKLFF
DNA: TGTGCCATCAGTGAGTTGAGTCGGGGAAATGAAAAACTGTTTTTT
J: TRBJ1-4
V: TRBV10-3
D: -
size: -

CDR3: CSVRDTNEKLFF
DNA: TGCAGCGTTCGAGACACCAATGAAAAACTGTTTTTT
J: TRBJ1-4
V: TRBV29-1
D: -
size: -

CDR3: CAIRQGSGNTIYF
DNA: TGTGCCATCAGACAGGGTTCTGGAAACACCATATATTTT
J: TRBJ1-3
V: TRBV10-3
D: -
size: -

CDR3: CASSQSPGDQPQHF
DNA: TGTGCCAGCAGCCAATCCCCGGGAGATCAGCCCCAGCATTTT
J: TRBJ1-5
V: TRBV14
D: -
size: -

CDR3: CASSYPGYGYTF
DNA: TGTGCCAGCAGTTACCCGGGCTATGGCTACACCTTC
J: TRBJ1-2
V: TRBV25-1
D: -
size: few

CDR3: CASSIDSLFLDRMRMNTEAFF
DNA: TGTGCCAGTAGTATAGATTCCCTCTTTCTGGACAGGATGAGGATGAACACTGAAGCTTTCTTT
J: TRBJ1-1
V: TRBV19
D: TRBD1
size: -

CDR3: CASSWGQDTEAFF
DNA: TGTGCCAGCTCGTGGGGCCAGGACACTGAAGCTTTCTTT
J: TRBJ1-1
V: TRBV6-5
D: -
size: -

CDR3: CASSIDQETQYF
DNA: TGTGCCAGCAGCATAGACCAAGAGACCCAGTACTTC
J: TRBJ2-5
V: TRBV5-4
D: -
size: -

CDR3: CASSRRTRGGEQYF
DNA: TGTGCCAGCAGCCGCCGGACTAGGGGGGGGGAGCAGTACTTC
J: TRBJ2-7
V: TRBV7-2
D: -
size: -

CDR3: CASSNTGTLTEAFF
DNA: TGTGCCAGCAGCAATACAGGCACCCTCACTGAAGCTTTCTTT
J: TRBJ1-1
V: TRBV5-4
D: -
size: -

CDR3: CASSFGTIQETQYF
DNA: TGTGCCAGCAGCTTCGGGACAATCCAAGAGACCCAGTACTTC
J: TRBJ2-5
V: TRBV7-9
D: -
size: -

CDR3: CATNRGGEKLFF
DNA: TGTGCCACCAACAGGGGCGGCGAAAAACTGTTTTTT
J: TRBJ1-4
V: TRBV10-3
D: TRBD1
size: once

CDR3: CASSPHRQGGCPLFF
DNA: TGTGCCAGCAGTCCCCACCGACAGGGGGGGTGTCCCCTGTTTTTT
J: TRBJ1-4
V: TRBV2
D: TRBD1
size: -

CDR3: CASSEAATQYF
DNA: TGTGCCAGCAGTGAGGCCGCGACGCAGTATTTT
J: TRBJ2-3
V: TRBV6-5
D: -
size: -

CDR3: CASSPDALRGKNTEAFF
DNA: TGTGCCAGCAGCCCGGACGCCTTGAGAGGGAAGAACACTGAAGCTTTCTTT
J: TRBJ1-1
V: TRBV6-4
D: -
size: -

CDR3: CASSARGRGSETQYF
DNA: TGTGCCAGCAGCGCCAGGGGCAGGGGATCGGAGACCCAGTACTTC
J: TRBJ2-5
V: TRBV9
D: -
size: -

CDR3: CASSLGRADTQYF
DNA: TGTGCCAGCAGCTTAGGTCGGGCAGATACGCAGTATTTT
J: TRBJ2-3
V: TRBV7-6
D: -
size: -

CDR3: CASSQRPGDSYEQYF
DNA: TGTGCCAGCAGCCAGAGACCGGGAGACTCCTACGAGCAGTACTTC
J: TRBJ2-7
V: TRBV4-2
D: -
size: -

CDR3: CASSIGQGEYGYTF
DNA: TGTGCCAGCAGCATCGGACAGGGGGAGTATGGCTACACCTTC
J: TRBJ1-2
V: TRBV5-8
D: TRBD1
size: -

CDR3: CASSYRTSPDAEQFF
DNA: TGTGCCAGCAGCTATCGGACTTCTCCAGACGCTGAGCAGTTCTTC
J: TRBJ2-1
V: TRBV7-2
D: -
size: -

CDR3: CASSLPTYYGYTF
DNA: TGCGCCAGCAGCTTGCCGACTTACTATGGCTACACCTTC
J: TRBJ1-2
V: TRBV5-1
D: -
size: -

CDR3: CASSYGLPGGTDTQYF
DNA: TGTGCCAGCAGTTACGGCCTACCCGGGGGCACAGATACGCAGTATTTT
J: TRBJ2-3
V: TRBV6-5
D: -
size: -

CDR3: CASSLGTGVTEAFF
DNA: TGTGCCAGCAGCTTAGGGACAGGGGTTACTGAAGCTTTCTTT
J: TRBJ1-1
V: TRBV7-9
D: TRBD1
size: few

CDR3: CASSSDRVSNTIYF
DNA: TGTGCCAGCAGCTCAGACAGGGTTAGCAACACCATATATTTT
J: TRBJ1-3
V: TRBV7-2
D: TRBD1
size: once

CDR3: CASSKRLGGGETQYF
DNA: TGTGCCAGCAGTAAACGTCTGGGGGGAGGGGAGACCCAGTACTTC
J: TRBJ2-5
V: TRBV28
D: TRBD2
size: once

CDR3: CASSPEGVDGYTF
DNA: TGTGCCAGCAGCCCCGAGGGGGTTGATGGCTACACCTTC
J: TRBJ1-2
V: TRBV7-9
D: -
size: -

CDR3: CASSFSPNTEAFF
DNA: TGTGCCAGCAGCTTCTCCCCGAACACTGAAGCTTTCTTT
J: TRBJ1-1
V: TRBV5-6
D: -
size: many

CDR3: CASGLVLGTEIHNEQFF
DNA: TGTGCTAGTGGTTTGGTATTAGGGACAGAAATTCACAATGAGCAGTTCTTC
J: TRBJ2-1
V: TRBV12-5
D: TRBD1
size: -

CDR3: CASSRGAIYEQYF
DNA: TGTGCCAGTTCCCGCGGGGCCATATACGAGCAGTACTTC
J: TRBJ2-7
V: TRBV6-5
D: -
size: -

CDR3: CASSQTGTGYRMAGELFF
DNA: TGTGCCAGTAGTCAGACCGGGACAGGATACCGTATGGCCGGGGAGCTGTTTTTT
J: TRBJ2-2
V: TRBV19
D: TRBD1
size: -

CDR3: CASGLRGYPGELFF
DNA: TGTGCCAGCGGACTCAGGGGTTATCCCGGGGAGCTGTTTTTT
J: TRBJ2-2
V: TRBV11-3
D: -
size: once

CDR3: CASRASSYEQYF
DNA: TGCGCCAGCAGGGCCAGTTCCTACGAGCAGTACTTC
J: TRBJ2-7
V: TRBV10-2
D: -
size: few

CDR3: CASSFPNQPQHF
DNA: TGTGCCAGCAGCTTCCCAAATCAGCCCCAGCATTTT
J: TRBJ1-5
V: TRBV7-9
D: -
size: -

CDR3: CASSYFGITDTQYF
DNA: TGTGCCAGCAGTTATTTCGGGATCACAGATACGCAGTATTTT
J: TRBJ2-3
V: TRBV6-5
D: -
size: -

CDR3: CASSIRSAEYNEQFF
DNA: TGTGCCAGTAGTATAAGATCAGCGGAATACAATGAGCAGTTCTTC
J: TRBJ2-1
V: TRBV19
D: -
size: -

CDR3: CASSQATEKTQYF
DNA: TGTGCCAGCAGCCAAGCAACGGAGAAGACCCAGTACTTC
J: TRBJ2-5
V: TRBV14
D: -
size: few

CDR3: CASSPEGGDYGYTF
DNA: TGTGCCAGCAGCCCCGAAGGGGGAGACTATGGCTACACCTTC
J: TRBJ1-2
V: TRBV5-4
D: -
size: -

CDR3: CASSDTVAEAFF
DNA: TGTGCCAGTAGTGATACGGTGGCTGAAGCTTTCTTT
J: TRBJ1-1
V: TRBV19
D: -
size: -

CDR3: CASSLNTIETQYF
DNA: TGTGCCAGCAGCTTGAACACGATAGAGACCCAGTACTTC
J: TRBJ2-5
V: TRBV5-4
D: -
size: -

CDR3: CASSVGDRVNEKLFF
DNA: TGTGCCAGCAGTGTAGGGGACAGGGTTAATGAAAAACTGTTTTTT
J: TRBJ1-4
V: TRBV25-1
D: TRBD1
size: -

CDR3: CASTSGGGYASPLHF
DNA: TGTGCCAGTACCTCCGGGGGGGGTTACGCTTCACCCCTCCACTTT
J: TRBJ1-6
V: TRBV19
D: -
size: -

CDR3: CASSRGGGDTQYF
DNA: TGTGCCAGCAGTCGCGGGGGAGGGGATACGCAGTATTTT
J: TRBJ2-3
V: TRBV28
D: TRBD2
size: once

CDR3: CASSSGTSRFEQYF
DNA: TGTGCCAGCAGCTCCGGGACTAGTCGCTTCGAGCAGTACTTC
J: TRBJ2-7
V: TRBV5-4
D: TRBD2
size: -

CDR3: CAWSPDRGTSYSYEQYF
DNA: TGTGCCTGGAGTCCCGACAGGGGTACTTCCTACTCCTACGAGCAGTACTTC
J: TRBJ2-7
V: TRBV30
D: TRBD1
size: -

CDR3: CASSEGEDSPLHF
DNA: TGTGCCAGCAGCGAGGGGGAAGATTCACCCCTCCACTTT
J: TRBJ1-6
V: TRBV9
D: -
size: -

CDR3: CASIAGGLTEQFF
DNA: TGTGCCAGCATCGCGGGGGGGCTCACTGAGCAGTTCTTC
J: TRBJ2-1
V: TRBV7-9
D: TRBD2
size: -

CDR3: CASSLITGTGSPPEQYF
DNA: TGTGCCAGCAGCTTAATAACCGGGACAGGGTCTCCACCCGAGCAGTACTTC
J: TRBJ2-7
V: TRBV7-8
D: TRBD1
size: -

CDR3: CASSQGGRGGETQYF
DNA: TGTGCCAGCAGCCAAGGAGGGCGAGGGGGAGAGACCCAGTACTTC
J: TRBJ2-5
V: TRBV14
D: -
size: -

CDR3: CSVGMTSGTDTQYF
DNA: TGCAGCGTCGGAATGACTAGCGGCACAGATACGCAGTATTTT
J: TRBJ2-3
V: TRBV29-1
D: TRBD2
size: few

CDR3: CASGRTVSGYTF
DNA: TGTGCCAGCGGACGGACAGTTTCGGGCTACACCTTC
J: TRBJ1-2
V: TRBV6-5
D: -
size: once

CDR3: CASSVVRSPGTASYEQYF
DNA: TGTGCCAGCAGCGTTGTAAGGAGTCCCGGGACAGCCTCCTACGAGCAGTACTTC
J: TRBJ2-7
V: TRBV9
D: TRBD1
size: few

CDR3: CASSDGQGRTEAFF
DNA: TGTGCCAGCTCTGACGGACAGGGACGGACTGAAGCTTTCTTT
J: TRBJ1-1
V: TRBV6-1
D: TRBD1
size: -